The rows below give T cell receptor beta chains drawn from one sample of a study of beta chain features in type 1 diabetes. Sequencing used immunoSEQ multiplex PCR; TCRdb keeps in-frame clones, though not all of them. The sample lists about 320,000 clones, 11% to 15% seen once, with more than 6.5% in the top ten. The source material was central memory CD4+ T cells from blood. All receptors come from a young man in good health. Each CDR3 is given without its conserved first and last residue. D genes are given only for firm matches. Clone sizes are given selectively: once, few, many, or a class where the clone is expanded.

clone_size,v_call,d_call,j_call,cdr3_aa
few,TRBV13,NA,TRBJ2-2,ASSSGSAGANTGELF
NA,TRBV9,NA,TRBJ2-7,ASSSPGEQY
few,TRBV6-5,TRBD1,TRBJ2-5,ASSYHGTGGEQY
NA,TRBV30,NA,TRBJ1-2,AWSEGGMSGGYT
few,TRBV18,NA,TRBJ2-1,ASSPRQVSYNEQF
NA,TRBV5-1,TRBD1,TRBJ2-3,ATRQGQNTDTQY
NA,TRBV11-1,NA,TRBJ2-3,ASSIHTGDTQY
few,TRBV7-8,TRBD2,TRBJ2-1,ASSATSGIPNEQF
NA,TRBV7-2,TRBD2,TRBJ2-7,ASSLPGLAARREQY
NA,TRBV4-1,NA,TRBJ1-2,ASSQLGGGYYGYT
few,TRBV6-5,NA,TRBJ2-7,ASNRNRDLEQY
few,TRBV2,TRBD2,TRBJ2-1,ASTLAGSSYNEQF
NA,TRBV6-6,NA,TRBJ1-2,ASSYAGGPYGYT
NA,TRBV9,TRBD2,TRBJ2-2,ASSVVPSGRSGELF
NA,TRBV2,TRBD1,TRBJ1-5,ASRDRGRNQPQH
NA,TRBV7-6,NA,TRBJ1-6,ATERPRANSPLH
few,TRBV10-3,NA,TRBJ2-3,ASKGEDTQY
NA,TRBV6-5,NA,TRBJ1-1,ASRDLTALGAF
few,TRBV27,TRBD2,TRBJ2-1,ASKVGTTYNEQF
few,TRBV7-3,NA,TRBJ2-1,ASSPSRYEQF
few,TRBV10-1,NA,TRBJ1-6,ASSDGTNALH
few,TRBV6-6,TRBD1,TRBJ2-5,ASSARPGGRETQY
few,TRBV6-5,NA,TRBJ1-1,ASTGTENTEAF
few,TRBV5-6,NA,TRBJ1-2,ASSIVQGGYGYT
few,TRBV7-8,NA,TRBJ1-1,ASSLARGANTEAF